Listed below are T cell receptor beta chains from one sample, sequenced in a study of T cell changes during pregnancy in multiple sclerosis. Generated by immunoSEQ multiplex PCR, the TCRdb table keeps only in-frame clones and is missing some. Of 45,000 to 60,000 clones listed, around 89% are singletons. Sequenced here: CD8+ T cells from peripheral blood mononuclear cells, sampled in the second trimester of pregnancy. The receptors were sampled from a female donor with multiple sclerosis, enrolled in a pregnancy study. The CDR3 runs from the conserved cysteine through the conserved F or W. D genes are given only for firm matches.

j_call	d_call	v_call	cdr3_nt	cdr3_aa
TRBJ1-1	-	TRBV6-5	TGTGCCAGCAGTTACCACCGGACAGCGAACACTGAAGCTTTCTTT	CASSYHRTANTEAFF
TRBJ2-3	-	TRBV4-2	TGTGCCAGCAGCCAAGAGGATGGGGCCAGCACAGATACGCAGTATTTT	CASSQEDGASTDTQYF
TRBJ1-5	-	TRBV28	TGTGCCAGCAGTTTCAGCGGGGTTAGTCAGCCCCAGCATTTT	CASSFSGVSQPQHF
TRBJ2-1	TRBD2	TRBV15	TGTGCCACCAGCGGGGGACCGGGACTAGCGGGAGGGAGCTCCTACAATGAGCAGTTCTTC	CATSGGPGLAGGSSYNEQFF
TRBJ1-2	-	TRBV10-2	TGCGCCAGCAGTGAGTCGAGGAGGTATTCCGTCTATGGCTACACCTTC	CASSESRRYSVYGYTF
TRBJ2-1	-	TRBV18	TGTGCCAGCTCACCACCCCCAGGTGCGGGGGCGAAAGACGATGAGCAGTTCTTC	CASSPPPGAGAKDDEQFF
TRBJ2-3	TRBD2	TRBV13	TGTGCCAGCAGCTCGGGGGGGCCGGGCACAGATACGCAGTATTTT	CASSSGGPGTDTQYF
TRBJ2-2	-	TRBV15	TGTGCCACCAGCACCGACAGAGACATAAACACCGGGGAGCTGTTTTTT	CATSTDRDINTGELFF
TRBJ2-6	-	TRBV2	TGTGCCAGCAGTGGAGAGACAGCCTCGTTTGGGGCCAACGTCCTGACTTTC	CASSGETASFGANVLTF
TRBJ2-5	-	TRBV6-5	TGTGCCAGCATGGCCAGCCAAGAGACCCAGTACTTC	CASMASQETQYF